This record covers a single T cell receptor beta chain. What it recognizes is unknown. This sample stems from a study of shared clonotypes between healthy human individuals. In the naive CD8 group, cells lacked CD45RO and were positively selected for CCR7, so terminally differentiated effector memory CD45RA+ cells were left out. General observations from the study: The genetic and exposure-history diversity represented was limited by few donors. Across a handful of donors, naive CD4 shared around 5.3%, naive CD8 more than 3%, memory CD4 2.3%, memory CD8 about 0.4%.

This CDR3 is built from 15 residues. Between the trimmed V and J ends, which lost 4 bases and 2 bases, there was a span of 12 bases. Germline V gene data show CDR1 as SGHDN and CDR2 as FVKESK. Assay used: immunoSEQ multiplex PCR; TCRdb lists only in-frame clones, some missing. The table has about 2.2 million clones, 90% to 95% seen once. This clonotype was sampled from a man younger than 35 in good health. Some clones in this sample may be carry-over from other donors' samples. The rearrangement joins TRBV14 to TRBJ1-3; possible D gene TRBD1, 5 bases. Sequencing was done on a sample of naive CD8+ T cells from PBMCs. The CDR3 is CASSLRGNAGNTIYF. The CDR3 region has the DNA TGTGCCAGCAGCCTGCGGGGGAATGCTGGAAACACCATATATTTT. Combining the CDR3 with reference TRBV14 and TRBJ1-3 gives the whole variable domain EAGVTQFPSHSVIEKGQTVTLRCDPISGHDNLYWYRRVMGKEIKFLLHFVKESKQDESGMPNNRFLAERTGGTYSTLKVQPAELEDSGVYFCASSLRGNAGNTIYFGEGSWLTVV.